A single count supports the clone carrying this T cell receptor beta chain. Only in-frame clones appear in the TCRdb table, and some are missing; sequencing was by immunoSEQ multiplex PCR. Among hundreds of thousands of clones, roughly 73% were seen once, and the ten largest hold 1.5% to 2%. These data are taken from a study of shared clonotypes between healthy human individuals. The germline V gene has CDR1 PRHDT and CDR2 FYEKMQ (reference sequence). V was pared by 3 bases and J by 3 bases, with 2 bases between. This CDR3 is 12 amino acids long. The chain joins TRBV13 to TRBJ2-2, with D unclear. The receptor's source is a woman in her twenties or thirties in good health. Specimen: memory CD4+ T cells sorted from blood. The subset here: CD45RA-negative fraction. CDR3 in DNA: TGTGCCAGCAGCTTTTACACCGGGGAGCTGTTTTTT. Translation gives CASSFYTGELFF.